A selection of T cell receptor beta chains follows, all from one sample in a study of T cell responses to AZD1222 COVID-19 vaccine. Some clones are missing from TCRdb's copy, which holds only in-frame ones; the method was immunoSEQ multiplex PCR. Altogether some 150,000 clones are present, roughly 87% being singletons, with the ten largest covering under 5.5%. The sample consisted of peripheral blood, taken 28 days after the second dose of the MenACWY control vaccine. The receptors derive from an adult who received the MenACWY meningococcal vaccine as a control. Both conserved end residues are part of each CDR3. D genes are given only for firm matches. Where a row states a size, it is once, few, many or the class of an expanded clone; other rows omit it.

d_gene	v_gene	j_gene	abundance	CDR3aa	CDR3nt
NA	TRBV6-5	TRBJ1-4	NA	CASRNPFRENEKLFF	TGTGCCAGCAGGAACCCGTTCAGGGAGAATGAAAAACTGTTTTTT
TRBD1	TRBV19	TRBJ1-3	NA	CASRRTGAPGNTIYF	TGTGCCAGTAGGAGGACAGGGGCCCCCGGAAACACCATATATTTT
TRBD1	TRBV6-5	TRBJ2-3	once	CASSYGTGGPDTQYF	TGTGCCAGCAGTTACGGAACAGGGGGCCCGGATACGCAGTATTTT
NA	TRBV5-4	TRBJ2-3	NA	CASSLRDTDTQYF	TGTGCCAGCAGCTTGCGGGACACAGATACGCAGTATTTT
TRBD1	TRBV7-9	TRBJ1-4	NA	CASSPTGDNEKLFF	TGTGCCAGCAGCCCGACAGGGGATAATGAAAAACTGTTTTTT
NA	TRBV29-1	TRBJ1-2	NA	CSVEDLGSYGYTF	TGCAGCGTTGAAGATTTGGGGTCCTATGGCTACACCTTC
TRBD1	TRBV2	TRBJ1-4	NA	CASRMGQINEKLFF	TGTGCCAGCAGGATGGGACAGATTAATGAAAAACTGTTTTTT
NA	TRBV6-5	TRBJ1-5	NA	CAGPDERRPNQPQHF	TGTGCCGGGCCGGACGAGCGTAGGCCAAATCAGCCCCAGCATTTT
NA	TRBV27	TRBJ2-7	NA	CASSTGSGPYEQYF	TGTGCCAGCAGCACCGGGAGTGGCCCCTACGAGCAGTACTTC
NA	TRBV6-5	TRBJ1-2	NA	CASSHEEGGSYTF	TGTGCCAGCAGTCATGAAGAGGGCGGAAGCTACACCTTC
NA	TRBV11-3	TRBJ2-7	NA	CASSSPDGYEQYF	TGTGCCAGCAGCTCCCCGGACGGCTACGAGCAGTACTTC
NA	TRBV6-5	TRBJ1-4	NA	CASSSEHSNEKLFF	TGTGCCAGCAGTTCAGAGCATTCTAATGAAAAACTGTTTTTT
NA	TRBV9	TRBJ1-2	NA	CASSVGGGGYGYTF	TGTGCCAGCAGCGTGGGAGGAGGGGGCTATGGCTACACCTTC
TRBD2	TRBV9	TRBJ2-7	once	CASSVTSGRCYEQYF	TGTGCCAGCAGCGTGACTAGCGGACGTTGCTACGAGCAGTACTTC
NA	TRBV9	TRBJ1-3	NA	CASSPTPGYGNTIYF	TGTGCCAGCAGCCCTACCCCGGGGTATGGAAACACCATATATTTT
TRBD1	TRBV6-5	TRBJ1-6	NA	CAGGTGDSPLHF	TGTGCCGGCGGGACAGGGGATTCACCCCTCCACTTT
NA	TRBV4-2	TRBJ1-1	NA	CASSQVAGPNTEAFF	TGTGCCAGCAGCCAAGTGGCCGGGCCCAACACTGAAGCTTTCTTT
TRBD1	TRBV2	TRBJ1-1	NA	CASSEAGGFAEAFF	TGTGCCAGCAGTGAGGCAGGGGGTTTCGCTGAAGCTTTCTTT
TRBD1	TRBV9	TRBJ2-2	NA	CASSGGQGFVGELFF	TGTGCCAGCAGCGGCGGACAGGGTTTTGTCGGGGAGCTGTTTTTT
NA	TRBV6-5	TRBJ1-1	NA	CASSYRWDTEAFF	TGTGCCAGCAGTTACCGCTGGGACACTGAAGCTTTCTTT
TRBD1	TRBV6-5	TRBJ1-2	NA	CASRRDRNYGYTF	TGTGCCAGCAGGAGGGACAGAAACTATGGCTACACCTTC
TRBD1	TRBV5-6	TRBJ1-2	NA	CASRAERTGGVGYGYTF	TGTGCCAGCAGAGCTGAAAGGACAGGGGGCGTAGGCTATGGCTACACCTTC
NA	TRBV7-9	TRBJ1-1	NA	CASSLREYNTEAFF	TGTGCCAGCAGTCTAAGGGAGTATAACACTGAAGCTTTCTTT
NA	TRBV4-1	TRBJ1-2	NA	CASSQVTSGAYGYTF	TGCGCCAGCAGCCAAGTCACCTCAGGAGCCTATGGCTACACCTTC